This T cell receptor (beta chain) was identified during a study of OX40 agonist ivuxolimab in advanced cancers. Study as a whole: Patients' therapy was ivuxolimab, an antibody that acts as an agonist of OX40 (CD134). Prior anti-PD-1, anti-PD-L1 or anti-CTLA-4 therapy did not bar entry, and more than 35% had some. Study-wide results and limits: Both blood CD4+ and CD8+ T cells showed clonal growth by week 6 at 0.1 to 3.0 mg/kg.

As regards this clone: Its cognate antigen is unknown.

The CDR3 spans 15 residues. Germline V CDR1 and CDR2: WSHSY, SAAADI. With 7 bases clipped from V and 3 bases from J, the junction kept 7 bases outside the gene matches. The data were produced by immunoSEQ multiplex PCR, yet TCRdb's version contains in-frame clones alone and is incomplete. The sample holds 90,000 or so clones, 90% to 95% seen once. The rearrangement links TRBV10-2 to TRBJ2-3, with 10 nucleotides matching TRBD2. The TCR was taken from an adult with an advanced solid tumor such as melanoma, head and neck, liver or kidney cancer. The source material was CD4+ or CD8+ T cells sorted from blood, sampled in a trial of the OX40 agonist ivuxolimab. The DNA of the CDR3 is TGCGCCAGCAAGCTAGCGGGAGATGGGACAGATACGCAGTATTTT. The encoded protein is CASKLAGDGTDTQYF.